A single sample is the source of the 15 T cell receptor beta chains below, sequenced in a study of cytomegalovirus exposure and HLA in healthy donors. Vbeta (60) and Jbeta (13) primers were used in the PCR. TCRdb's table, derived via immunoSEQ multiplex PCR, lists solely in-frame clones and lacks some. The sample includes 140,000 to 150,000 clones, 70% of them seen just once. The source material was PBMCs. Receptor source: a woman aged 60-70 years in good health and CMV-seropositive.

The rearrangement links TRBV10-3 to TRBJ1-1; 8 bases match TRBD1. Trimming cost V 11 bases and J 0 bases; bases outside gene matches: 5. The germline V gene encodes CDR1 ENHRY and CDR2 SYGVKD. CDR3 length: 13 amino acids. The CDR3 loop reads CAHQGALNTEAFF. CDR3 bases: TGTGCCCATCAGGGGGCACTGAACACTGAAGCTTTCTTT.

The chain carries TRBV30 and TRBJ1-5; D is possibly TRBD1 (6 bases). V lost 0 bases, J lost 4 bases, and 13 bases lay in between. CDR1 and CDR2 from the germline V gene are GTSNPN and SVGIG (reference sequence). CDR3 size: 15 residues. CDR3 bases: TGTGCCTGGAGTGTTCAGGGGAGACGAAATCAGCCCCAGCATTTT. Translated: CAWSVQGRRNQPQHF.

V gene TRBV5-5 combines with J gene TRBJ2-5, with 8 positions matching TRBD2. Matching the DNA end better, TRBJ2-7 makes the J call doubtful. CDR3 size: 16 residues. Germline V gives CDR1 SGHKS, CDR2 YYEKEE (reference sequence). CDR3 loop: CASSPQAAGGPYEQYF. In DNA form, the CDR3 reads TGTGCCAGCAGCCCCCAGGCCGCGGGAGGACCCTACGAGCAGTACTTC.

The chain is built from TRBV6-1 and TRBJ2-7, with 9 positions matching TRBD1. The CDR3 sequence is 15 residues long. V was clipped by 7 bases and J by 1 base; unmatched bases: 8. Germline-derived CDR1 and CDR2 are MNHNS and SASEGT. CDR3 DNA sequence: TGTGCCAGCATCTCCGGGACAGGGAGATCCTACGAGCAGTACTTC. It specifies CASISGTGRSYEQYF.

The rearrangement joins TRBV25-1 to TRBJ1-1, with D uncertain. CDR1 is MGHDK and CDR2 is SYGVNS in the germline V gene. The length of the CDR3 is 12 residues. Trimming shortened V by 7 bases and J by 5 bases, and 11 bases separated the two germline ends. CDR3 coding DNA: TGTGCCAGCACGGCCCCCGGGACTGAAGCTTTCTTT. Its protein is CASTAPGTEAFF.

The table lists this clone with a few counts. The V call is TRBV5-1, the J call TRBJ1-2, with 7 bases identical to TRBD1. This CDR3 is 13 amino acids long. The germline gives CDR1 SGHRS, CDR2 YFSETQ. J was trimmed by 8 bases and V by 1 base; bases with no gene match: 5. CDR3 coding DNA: TGCGCCAGCAGCTTGCTGACAGGGTCAGGCTACACCTTC. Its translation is CASSLLTGSGYTF.

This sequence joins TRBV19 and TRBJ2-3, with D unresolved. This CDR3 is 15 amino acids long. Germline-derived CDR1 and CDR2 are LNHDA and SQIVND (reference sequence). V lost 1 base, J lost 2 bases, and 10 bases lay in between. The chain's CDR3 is CASSIVARNTDTQYF. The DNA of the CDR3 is TGTGCCAGTAGTATAGTGGCCAGAAACACAGATACGCAGTATTTT. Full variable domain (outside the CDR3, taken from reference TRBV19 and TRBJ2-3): DGGITQSPKYLFRKEGQNVTLSCEQNLNHDAMYWYRQDPGQGLRLIYYSQIVNDFQKGDIAEGYSVSREKKESFPLTVTSAQKNPTAFYLCASSIVARNTDTQYFGPGTRLTVL.

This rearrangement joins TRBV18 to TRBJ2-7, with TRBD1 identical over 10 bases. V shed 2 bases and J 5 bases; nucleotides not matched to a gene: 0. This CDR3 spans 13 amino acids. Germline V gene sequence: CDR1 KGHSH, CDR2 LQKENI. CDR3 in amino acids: CASSPGTGDEQYF. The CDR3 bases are TGTGCCAGCTCACCAGGGACAGGGGACGAGCAGTACTTC.

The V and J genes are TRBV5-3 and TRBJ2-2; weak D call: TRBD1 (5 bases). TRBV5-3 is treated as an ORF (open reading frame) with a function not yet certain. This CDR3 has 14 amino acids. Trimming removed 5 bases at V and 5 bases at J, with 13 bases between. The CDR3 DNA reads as TGTGCCAGAAGGGTAGGGGCTGGGACCGGGGAGCTGTTTTTT. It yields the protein CARRVGAGTGELFF.

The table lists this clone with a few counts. As DNA, the CDR3 is TGTGCCAGCAGCTTTACAGGGTCGGGCTATGGCTACACCTTC. This gives the protein CASSFTGSGYGYTF. The chain recombines TRBV5-6 with TRBJ1-2; the D gene is possibly TRBD1 (6 bases). The V gene lost 2 bases and the J gene lost 4 bases, with 12 bases spanning the gap. Germline loops: CDR1 SGHDT, CDR2 YYEEEE. This CDR3 is built from 14 residues.

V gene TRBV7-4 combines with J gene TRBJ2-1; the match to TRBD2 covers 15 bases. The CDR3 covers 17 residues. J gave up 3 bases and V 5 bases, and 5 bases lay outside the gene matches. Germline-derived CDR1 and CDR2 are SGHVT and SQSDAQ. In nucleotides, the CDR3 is TGTGCCAGCAGCCCCACGGGACTAGCGGGAGGCTACAATGAGCAGTTCTTC. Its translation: CASSPTGLAGGYNEQFF.

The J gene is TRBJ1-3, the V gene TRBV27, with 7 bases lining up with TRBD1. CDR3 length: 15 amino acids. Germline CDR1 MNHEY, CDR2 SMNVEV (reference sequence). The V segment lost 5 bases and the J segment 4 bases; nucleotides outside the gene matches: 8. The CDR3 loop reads CASSPRQGYGNTIYF. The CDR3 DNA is TGTGCCAGCAGTCCACGACAGGGTTACGGAAACACCATATATTTT.

The CDR3 nucleotides read TGTGCCAGCTCACCACGGCCTCACAATGAGCAGTTCTTC. As protein: CASSPRPHNEQFF. This chain connects TRBV18 to TRBJ2-1, with D uncertain. Germline-derived CDR1 and CDR2 are KGHSH and LQKENI. The CDR3 loop spans 13 amino acids. Trimming pared 1 base from V and 5 bases from J, leaving 6 bases between.

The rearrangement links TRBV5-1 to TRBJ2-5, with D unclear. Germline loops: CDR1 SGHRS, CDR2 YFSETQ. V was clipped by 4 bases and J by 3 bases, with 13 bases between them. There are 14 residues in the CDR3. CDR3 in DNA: TGCGCCAGCAGCCCTAGTTTGCAAAAAGAGACCCAGTACTTC. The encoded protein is CASSPSLQKETQYF.

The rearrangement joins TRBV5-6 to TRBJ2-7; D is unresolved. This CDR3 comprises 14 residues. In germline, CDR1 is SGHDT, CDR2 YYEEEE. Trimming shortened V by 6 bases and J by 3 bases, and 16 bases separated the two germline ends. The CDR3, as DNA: TGTGCCAGCACCCAACCCGGAGTTTACTACGAGCAGTACTTC. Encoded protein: CASTQPGVYYEQYF.